The source of this T cell receptor beta chain is a study of T cells after yellow fever vaccination. Across the whole study: Low-cell-number fractions underwent preparation using SMART-Seq v4 Ultra Low Input.

This CDR3 contains 13 residues. CDR1 is DFQATT, CDR2 SNEGSKA, per germline (reference sequence). The trim removed 5 bases at V and 2 bases at J, leaving 5 bases unmatched. Whole-study results and caveats: Almost all vaccine-responding clonotypes went undetected in sorted memory subsets on day 0. Most clones from primary vaccination resurfaced after the booster (nearly 97% CD4, around 91% CD8). Of the clonotypes, a small share occurred in both CD4 and CD8 compartments.

A single record per CDR3 protein comes from TCRdb applying MiXCR to the 5' RACE reads. The repertoire holds under 15,000 distinct CDR3 sequences, approximately 5.3% seen once, with approximately 1% in the top ten. By sample fraction, this clonotype is medium-sized. The chain couples TRBV20-1 to TRBJ2-5, with 7 bases that match TRBD2. The specimen was PBMCs, either bulk or a sorted T-cell subset (CD4+, CD8+, memory, or dextramer-sorted; not recorded which), collected on the day of the yellow fever booster vaccination. This clonotype was obtained from a man aged 25-45 years who received the YFV17D yellow fever vaccine. Written as DNA, the CDR3 is TGCAGTGCTGCTAGGGGACTACAAGAGACCCAGTACTTC. Amino acids: CSAARGLQETQYF.